The sequence of this TCR beta chain was determined in a study of CD8 T cells in Susac syndrome (dated by TCRdb to the late 2010s). Turning to the overall study: Repertoire sequencing was used to test whether CD8+ T cell activation and differentiation in Susac syndrome was antigen driven. The study compared CD8+ T cell repertoire clonality among eleven to twelve healthy donors, roughly 14 Susac syndrome patients and 15 or so multiple sclerosis patients. General study outcomes and caveats: The study acknowledged that relatively few individuals were included in the TCR sequencing and HLA analysis.

Peripheral blood CD8+ and CD4+ T cells from healthy donors, Susac syndrome patients and multiple sclerosis patients were profiled by high-throughput TCR beta sequencing. The multiple sclerosis controls were treatment-naive patients whose relapsing-remitting disease, either stable or active, fulfilled the revised McDonald criteria. Bulk CD8+ and CD4+ T cells were purified by magnetic negative isolation, while CD8+ TEMRA cells were enriched using FACS. Blood was collected in EDTA tubes and processed within 24 hours, with PBMCs isolated through density gradient centrifugation. PBMCs intended for TCR sequencing were frozen in liquid nitrogen and were later thawed in a 37 degrees C water bath. A purity of at least 90% was achieved for sorted or isolated CD4+, CD8+ and CD8+ TEMRA cells. V loses 0 bases of germline sequence and J loses 1 base, and the interval between the two ends is 10 bases. The CDR3 covers 15 residues, taking in both the cysteine and the phenylalanine. The entry retains the CDR3 DNA only, 45 bases that are in frame from base 1. The germline V gene provides CDR1 ENHRY and CDR2 SYGVKD.

RNA was extracted using the RNeasy kit, and roughly 0.5 to 1 ug of the RNA was reverse transcribed with random hexamers. The immunoSEQ multiplex PCR assay, covering 54 Vbeta and 13 Jbeta segments, was used to amplify TCR beta CDR3 regions. Bias from PCR amplification was corrected by using a synthetic template baseline for primer optimization and for computational correction. From the authors' description of their analysis: Reads were annotated to V, D and J genes according to IMGT and were analyzed with immunoSEQ Analyzer, with only productive sequences retained. To calculate clonality, Shannon entropy was normalized by log2 of the number of productive unique sequences and then subtracted from one. For each patient and control, public and private clones were evaluated within the 100 most prevalent clones. Clones were defined as Susac-specific when absent from the healthy and MS cohorts, from roughly 1,000 published viral clones and from other ImmuneACCESS disease sequences. The public reads were quality trimmed at Q25 with fastp and then assembled into clones with MiXCR by TCRdb, keeping productive beta chains. Rows are unified per CDR3 protein, each entry keeping the most common DNA and genes. The V and J calls, along with clone size, are taken from TCRdb and not from the paper's own processing. Counted in this sample were about 400,000 distinct CDR3 sequences; about 85% of them appeared once. The biggest ten clones account for roughly 0.11% of the sample.

About this clonotype: What this receptor recognizes is not known. The sample holds no much larger clone one base away, and base qualities are not on file.

The sequence derives from a human donor with multiple sclerosis. This receptor chain uses TRBV10-3 and TRBJ2-7; too little of a D gene remains to name it. The sequencing input was CD8+ T cells from PBMCs. The CDR3 in this case is CAISESKDGSYEQYF. At the DNA level, the sequence is TGTGCCATCAGTGAGTCGAAGGACGGATCCTACGAGCAGTACTTC.